These 23 T cell receptor beta chains originate from one sample sequenced in a study of cytotoxic CD8 clonotypes in ibrutinib-treated CLL. Only in-frame clones appear in the TCRdb table, and some are missing; sequencing was by immunoSEQ multiplex PCR. The sample includes over 150,000 clones, roughly four fifths of them seen just once. Sequenced material: PBMCs, taken after 12 months of ibrutinib treatment. The origin of the receptors is a human donor with chronic lymphocytic leukemia.

V usage is TRBV28 and J usage is TRBJ1-1; TRBD1 might be the D (6 bases). Germline loops: CDR1 MDHEN, CDR2 SYDVKM. There are 12 residues in the CDR3. The V gene lost 5 bases and the J gene lost 5 bases, with 9 bases spanning the gap. As DNA, the CDR3 is TGTGCCAGCAGTACAGGGAGGACTGAAGCTTTCTTT. Translation: CASSTGRTEAFF.

Here the CDR3 reads CASKPRQGSTDTQYF. DNA of the CDR3: TGTGCCAGTAAGCCAAGACAGGGGAGCACAGATACGCAGTATTTT. J is TRBJ2-3 and V is TRBV19, with 8 positions matching TRBD1. This CDR3 contains 15 residues. Unmatched junction bases numbered 6, after V lost 7 bases and J lost 0 bases. Per the germline V gene, CDR1 is LNHDA and CDR2 is SQIVND (reference sequence).

This chain connects TRBV28 to TRBJ1-5; 8 bases align to TRBD1. Per the germline V gene, CDR1 is MDHEN and CDR2 is SYDVKM. This CDR3 has 15 amino acids. The V gene end was trimmed by 2 bases and the J gene end by 3 bases; junction bases not matched to a gene: 3. The CDR3, as DNA: TGTGCCAGCAGTTTAGGACAGGGTTTCAATCAGCCCCAGCATTTT. Amino acids: CASSLGQGFNQPQHF.

The chain combines TRBV19 with TRBJ2-5; perhaps TRBD2 as D (6 bases). Trimming removed 5 bases from V and 7 bases from J, with 17 bases in between. Germline CDR1 reads LNHDA; CDR2 reads SQIVND (reference sequence). This CDR3 has 14 amino acids. The CDR3 nucleotides are TGTGCCAGTAGTTACGGCCCCGATAGCGGGACCCAGTACTTC. Amino acids: CASSYGPDSGTQYF.

The chain recombines TRBV5-1 with TRBJ2-1, with D possibly being TRBD1 (6 bases). Trimming took off 1 base at V and 4 bases at J, with 12 bases between the two ends. The length of the CDR3 is 15 residues. Germline-derived CDR1 and CDR2 are SGHRS and YFSETQ. Written as DNA, the CDR3 is TGCGCCAGCAGCTTGAATCCAGGGGCGTACAATGAGCAGTTCTTC. Translation: CASSLNPGAYNEQFF.

The chain carries TRBV27 and TRBJ2-7, with D hard to call. This CDR3 is built from 15 residues. The germline CDR1 and CDR2 sequences are MNHEY and SMNVEV (reference sequence). V shed 1 base and J shed 6 bases, with 16 bases lying between them. The CDR3 reads CASSLFPRFGSEQYF. Here the CDR3 DNA reads TGTGCCAGCAGTTTATTTCCCAGGTTCGGCTCCGAGCAGTACTTC.

The chain joins TRBV27 to TRBJ2-7; D is uncertain. Germline CDR1 reads MNHEY; CDR2 reads SMNVEV (reference sequence). The CDR3 consists of 12 residues. V was shortened by 5 bases and J by 5 bases, with 10 bases between the two germline ends. This CDR3 is CASSVPGHEQYF. DNA of the CDR3: TGTGCCAGCAGTGTGCCCGGCCACGAGCAGTACTTC.

The chain is built from TRBV28 and TRBJ1-5, with 7 positions matching TRBD1. The V gene's germline CDR1 is MDHEN and CDR2 SYDVKM. This CDR3 contains 16 residues. V trimming: 5 bases; J trimming: 4 bases; junction bases outside the gene matches: 11. CDR3: CASSPPGPGGNQPQHF. The CDR3 DNA sequence: TGTGCCAGCAGTCCTCCGGGGCCAGGGGGTAATCAGCCCCAGCATTTT.

This chain links TRBV7-2 with TRBJ2-1; 8 bases fit TRBD1. The junction had 2 bases not matched to a gene; V was cut back by 4 bases and J by 12 bases. CDR1 SGHTA and CDR2 FQGNSA come from the germline V gene. This CDR3 has 11 residues. Here the CDR3 reads CASSSGQGQFF. As DNA, the CDR3 is TGTGCCAGCAGCTCCGGACAGGGGCAGTTCTTC. Filled out from reference TRBV7-2 and TRBJ2-1, the complete variable domain reads GAGVSQSPSNKVTEKGKDVELRCDPISGHTALYWYRQSLGQGLEFLIYFQGNSAPDKSGLPSDRFSAERTGGSVSTLTIQRTQQEDSAVYLCASSSGQGQFFGPGTRLTVL.

The chain uses TRBV7-9 and TRBJ1-2; the D gene is possibly TRBD1 (6 bases). V lost 5 bases and J lost 4, with 20 bases in between. Germline V lookup: CDR1 SEHNR, CDR2 FQNEAQ (reference sequence). The CDR3 contains 16 residues. For the CDR3, the DNA is TGTGCCAGCAGCCGCCGGCGGGAAGCGACAGGCTATGGCTACACCTTC. The encoded protein is CASSRRREATGYGYTF.

The chain employs TRBV6-1 and TRBJ2-7, with TRBD2 matching over 12 bases. CDR3 length equals 15 residues. Germline values: CDR1 MNHNS, CDR2 SASEGT. Trimming took 6 bases from V and 5 from J; bases not matched to a gene: 8. The CDR3 DNA sequence: TGTGCCAGCAGGAGCGCGACTAGCGGGGGCAACGAGCAGTACTTC. Its translation is CASRSATSGGNEQYF.

This rearrangement joins TRBV5-1 to TRBJ1-1; D may be TRBD1 (6 bases). Germline V gene sequence: CDR1 SGHRS, CDR2 YFSETQ. CDR3 length: 13 residues. Trimming pared 3 bases from V and 0 bases from J, leaving 6 bases between. CDR3 residues: CASSSGVNTEAFF. CDR3 bases: TGCGCCAGCAGCTCAGGGGTGAACACTGAAGCTTTCTTT.

The chain is built from TRBV6-1 and TRBJ2-7; 10 nucleotides align to TRBD1. This CDR3 is 15 amino acids long. Germline trimming cut 6 bases from V and 7 bases from J; bases unmatched to any gene: 12. Germline CDR1 reads MNHNS; CDR2 reads SASEGT. The CDR3 coding sequence is TGTGCCAGCAGGAGGCCGGGACAGGGGTCGAAAGAGCAGTACTTC. This translates into CASRRPGQGSKEQYF.

The chain recombines TRBV5-1 with TRBJ2-6; D uncertain. Germline CDR1 reads SGHRS; CDR2 reads YFSETQ. Trimming cost V 6 bases and J 0 bases, with 13 bases left between them. The length of the CDR3 is 16 residues. CDR3 protein: CASKKGWNSGANVLTF. The DNA for the CDR3 is TGCGCCAGCAAGAAGGGCTGGAACTCTGGGGCCAACGTCCTGACTTTC.

This chain connects TRBV19 to TRBJ2-5; TRBD2 matches at 11 bases. This CDR3 is 15 amino acids long. Losses at the gene ends were 4 bases for V and 5 bases for J; bases not matched to a gene: 6. Germline assignment: CDR1 LNHDA and CDR2 SQIVND (reference sequence). The CDR3 loop reads CASSKTSGSWETQYF. The CDR3 DNA is TGTGCCAGTAGTAAAACTAGCGGGAGCTGGGAGACCCAGTACTTC.

This rearrangement joins TRBV6-5 to TRBJ1-5, with TRBD1 identical over 9 bases. The germline gives CDR1 MNHEY, CDR2 SVGAGI. J gave up 5 bases and V 4 bases, and 3 bases lay outside the gene matches. The CDR3 has 14 amino acids. The CDR3 nucleotides are TGTGCCAGCAGTTCCGGGACAGGGTATCAGCCCCAGCATTTT. Translation: CASSSGTGYQPQHF.

The chain couples TRBV6-1 to TRBJ2-1; no reliable D call. The CDR3 runs to 13 residues. V was trimmed by 3 bases and J by 4 bases, leaving 7 bases between them. Looked up from germline, CDR1 is MNHNS and CDR2 is SASEGT. The CDR3, as DNA: TGTGCCAGCAGTGAGGACCCTTACAATGAGCAGTTCTTC. This translates into CASSEDPYNEQFF.

Only a few counts were recorded for this clone. The gene calls are TRBV28 and TRBJ1-2; tentatively, D is TRBD1 (6 bases). Germline values: CDR1 MDHEN, CDR2 SYDVKM. The CDR3 covers 15 residues. V was clipped by 3 bases and J by 0 bases, with 11 bases between them. CDR3 loop: CASSLRDTSNYGYTF. The CDR3 DNA reads TGTGCCAGCAGTTTGCGGGACACTTCTAACTATGGCTACACCTTC.

The V gene is TRBV28, the J gene TRBJ2-4, with no clear D. Deletions cut 1 base from V and 5 bases from J, with 3 bases between. This CDR3 has 12 amino acids. Germline-derived CDR1 and CDR2 are MDHEN and SYDVKM. CDR3 sequence reads: CASSLSENIQYF. The CDR3 DNA sequence: TGTGCCAGCAGTTTATCGGAAAACATTCAGTACTTC.

The V and J genes are TRBV2 and TRBJ2-1; TRBD2 is a possible D gene (7 bases). CDR1 and CDR2 (germline): SNHLY, FYNNEI. The CDR3 covers 15 residues. With 7 bases removed from V and 4 bases from J, the gap between germline ends came to 17 bases. In DNA form, the CDR3 reads TGTGCCAGCACCGAGTGGGGGGGCCTGTACAATGAGCAGTTCTTC. This codes for CASTEWGGLYNEQFF.

The chain links TRBV5-4 to TRBJ2-1; 7 bases line up with TRBD2. Trimming at V came to 5 bases and at J to 3 bases, leaving 11 bases not matched to a gene. The germline V gene has CDR1 SGHNT and CDR2 YYREEE (reference sequence). This CDR3 region has 16 residues. CDR3 residues: CASSYRAGLNYNEQFF. CDR3 in DNA: TGTGCCAGCAGTTACCGAGCGGGGCTGAACTACAATGAGCAGTTCTTC.

The chain employs TRBV20-1 and TRBJ1-1; D ambiguous. This CDR3 is 9 amino acids long. Germline V gene data show CDR1 as DFQATT and CDR2 as SNEGSKA (reference sequence). Between the trimmed V and J ends, which lost 8 bases and 5 bases, there was a span of 6 bases. CDR3 residues: CSPVTEAFF. CDR3 nucleotides: TGCAGTCCGGTTACTGAAGCTTTCTTT.

Only one count was recorded for this clone. For the CDR3, the DNA is TGTGCCAGCAGCCTTACGAAAGGGACCTACGAGCAGTACTTC. Amino acids: CASSLTKGTYEQYF. This sequence joins TRBV7-9 and TRBJ2-7; D is uncertain. The V gene's germline CDR1 is SEHNR and CDR2 FQNEAQ (reference sequence). Trimming shortened V by 5 bases and J by 2 bases, and 13 bases separated the two germline ends. This CDR3 is built from 14 residues.